Each of the 26 T cell receptor beta chains below was sequenced from the same sample in a study of shared clonotypes between healthy human individuals. Only in-frame clones appear in the TCRdb table, and some are missing; sequencing was by immunoSEQ multiplex PCR. The table has roughly 570,000 clones, about 98% seen once. As defined, naive CD8 cells were CD45RO-negative and positively selected for CCR7, with terminally differentiated effector memory CD45RA+ cells excluded. Sequencing was done on a sample of naive CD8+ T cells sorted from blood. The receptor source for this set is a man aged 30 to 45 in good health.

The chain links TRBV9 to TRBJ2-1; D gene uncertain. Trimming pared 0 bases from V and 8 bases from J, leaving 9 bases between. The CDR3 has 13 amino acids. Germline V gene data show CDR1 as SGDLS and CDR2 as YYNGEE. Here the CDR3 DNA reads TGTGCCAGCAGCGTAGTTTCACCACATGAGCAGTTCTTC. Translation gives CASSVVSPHEQFF.

The V gene is TRBV14, the J gene TRBJ1-3; D ambiguous. Germline assignment: CDR1 SGHDN and CDR2 FVKESK. V shed 4 bases and J shed 8 bases, with 15 bases lying between them. The CDR3 extends over 14 amino acids. The CDR3 loop reads CASSRRAVGDTIYF. For the CDR3, the DNA is TGTGCCAGCAGCCGACGGGCCGTTGGGGACACCATATATTTT.

The chain carries TRBV9 and TRBJ2-1; D could derive from TRBD1 or TRBD2 (5 bases each). This CDR3 is 12 amino acids long. V dropped 1 base and J dropped 10 bases, with 9 bases sitting between them. Germline CDR1 and CDR2: SGDLS and YYNGEE. Here the CDR3 reads CASSVRWDEQFF. Here the CDR3 DNA reads TGTGCCAGCAGCGTACGATGGGACGAGCAGTTCTTC.

This chain uses TRBV5-1 with TRBJ2-7; perhaps TRBD2 as D (6 bases). The CDR3 is 15 residues long. Germline assignment: CDR1 SGHRS and CDR2 YFSETQ. The ends were cut back, 9 bases at V and 5 bases at J, with 24 bases in the middle. The CDR3 loop reads CATAPYYSGGDEQYF. The CDR3, as DNA: TGCGCCACCGCCCCTTATTATAGCGGAGGCGACGAGCAGTACTTC.

This chain joins TRBV7-8 and TRBJ1-1, with 8 bases that match TRBD1. The junction had 8 bases not matched to a gene; V was cut back by 7 bases and J by 7 bases. CDR3 length: 13 amino acids. CDR1 is SGHVS, CDR2 FQNEAQ, per germline. CDR3 residues: CASTIQGTGEAFF. For the CDR3, the DNA is TGTGCCAGCACCATCCAAGGGACAGGTGAAGCTTTCTTT.

V is TRBV7-8 and J is TRBJ2-1, with 7 bases matching TRBD1. The V gene end was trimmed by 5 bases and the J gene end by 4 bases; junction bases not matched to a gene: 11. CDR1 is SGHVS, CDR2 FQNEAQ, per germline. The CDR3 is 16 amino acids. The CDR3 DNA reads TGTGCCAGCAGCCCAAGGGGGCAGGGAGTGTACAATGAGCAGTTCTTC. Residues: CASSPRGQGVYNEQFF.

Concerning this clone: The sample holds other DNA sequences that translate to the same CDR3. The genes are TRBV5-1 and TRBJ2-7; perhaps TRBD1 as D (6 bases). The V gene lost 0 bases and the J gene lost 3 bases, with 10 bases spanning the gap. This CDR3 comprises 14 residues. CDR1 is SGHRS, CDR2 YFSETQ, per germline. CDR3 amino acids: CASSLVTGSYEQYF. The CDR3 bases are TGCGCCAGCAGCTTGGTGACAGGCAGCTACGAGCAGTACTTC.

The V gene is TRBV15, the J gene TRBJ2-7; the D gene is possibly TRBD1 (6 bases). The CDR3 has 17 amino acids. Germline assignment: CDR1 LNHNV and CDR2 YYDKDF (reference sequence). Trimming took 0 bases from V and 5 from J, leaving 20 bases between them. The CDR3 nucleotides are TGTGCCACCAGCAGAGATCCGACAGGTGTGGGGTTTGACGAGCAGTACTTC. Amino acid sequence: CATSRDPTGVGFDEQYF. Based on the CDR3 plus reference TRBV15 and TRBJ2-7, the full variable domain is DAMVIQNPRYQVTQFGKPVTLSCSQTLNHNVMYWYQQKSSQAPKLLFHYYDKDFNNEADTPDNFQSRRPNTSFCFLDIRSPGLGDTAMYLCATSRDPTGVGFDEQYFGPGTRLTVT.

J is TRBJ2-3 and V is TRBV28, with 7 nucleotides matching TRBD2. After removal of 7 bases from V and 2 bases from J, the junction contained 12 bases not matched to a gene. The CDR3 spans 16 residues. Germline CDR1 and CDR2: MDHEN and SYDVKM. For the CDR3, the DNA is TGTGCCAGCACCCCCCGTGGGGGGAGGGACACAGATACGCAGTATTTT. Its protein product is CASTPRGGRDTDTQYF.

This chain links TRBV25-1 with TRBJ1-5, with 9 bases identical to TRBD1. Per germline, CDR1 MGHDK and CDR2 SYGVNS. The CDR3 runs to 14 residues. Trimming at V came to 5 bases and at J to 6 bases, leaving 5 bases not matched to a gene. The CDR3 DNA sequence: TGTGCCAGCAGTCCAGGACAGGGGCCTCAGCCCCAGCATTTT. Translation gives CASSPGQGPQPQHF.

V is TRBV6-1 and J is TRBJ1-5; D not resolved. Germline loops: CDR1 MNHNS, CDR2 SASEGT. This CDR3 region has 15 residues. V lost 4 bases to trimming and J lost 2 bases, with 12 bases between them. The DNA for the CDR3 is TGTGCCAGCAGTGCCCGAGGAGCGGGCAATCAGCCCCAGCATTTT. Encoded protein: CASSARGAGNQPQHF.

As concerns this clone: Other DNA variants within this sample encode the same CDR3. The chain carries TRBV28 and TRBJ2-2; TRBD1 might be the D (6 bases). The CDR3 spans 13 residues. Trimming shortened V by 2 bases and J by 6 bases, and 7 bases separated the two germline ends. CDR1 is MDHEN, CDR2 SYDVKM, per germline. The CDR3 sequence is CASSLTGSGELFF. CDR3 DNA: TGTGCCAGCAGTTTAACAGGGTCCGGGGAGCTGTTTTTT.

The chain carries TRBV11-2 and TRBJ1-4, with a weak D call TRBD1 (5 bases). The CDR3 loop spans 17 amino acids. Germline CDR1 reads SGHAT; CDR2 reads FQNNGV. Trimming stripped 1 base from V and 4 bases from J, with 16 bases between. This CDR3 reads CASSLGDGGHNNEKLFF. The CDR3 DNA reads TGTGCCAGCAGCTTAGGAGATGGAGGACACAATAATGAAAAACTGTTTTTT.

The V and J genes are TRBV13 and TRBJ2-3; 9 bases map to TRBD1. The CDR3 totals 19 residues. Trimming cost V 6 bases and J 0 bases; bases outside gene matches: 16. Germline V gives CDR1 PRHDT, CDR2 FYEKMQ (reference sequence). Written as DNA, the CDR3 is TGTGCCAGCAGGCAGAATCGGGACAGGGTTTACTCTAGCACAGATACGCAGTATTTT. This encodes CASRQNRDRVYSSTDTQYF.

To note about this clone: Different DNA sequences within this sample yield the same CDR3. The chain uses TRBV27 and TRBJ2-7; TRBD2 matches at 13 bases. The CDR3 is 14 residues long. The trim removed 4 bases at V and 6 bases at J, leaving 3 bases unmatched. CDR1 and CDR2 (germline): MNHEY, SMNVEV (reference sequence). CDR3 protein: CASSSGLAGVEQYF. CDR3 nucleotide sequence: TGTGCCAGCAGTTCCGGACTAGCGGGAGTCGAGCAGTACTTC.

The chain recombines TRBV11-2 with TRBJ1-1, with D perhaps TRBD1 (5 bases). The CDR3 extends over 13 amino acids. In germline, CDR1 is SGHAT, CDR2 FQNNGV. Trimming removed 5 bases from V and 8 bases from J, with 15 bases in between. The CDR3 sequence: CASSPSPGTEAFF. CDR3 DNA: TGTGCCAGCAGCCCATCCCCGGGGACGGAAGCTTTCTTT.

This clone was seen a single time. V usage is TRBV2 and J usage is TRBJ2-7, with unresolved D. This CDR3 is built from 13 residues. V lost 7 bases and J 0 bases, leaving 10 bases between the germline ends. Germline CDR1 reads SNHLY; CDR2 reads FYNNEI. The CDR3 DNA is TGTGCCAGCAAGGGCGGTAGCTCCTACGAGCAGTACTTC. Translation gives CASKGGSSYEQYF.

The chain is built from TRBV19 and TRBJ1-4, with TRBD1 identical over 9 bases. CDR3 length: 19 amino acids. Germline V gene sequence: CDR1 LNHDA, CDR2 SQIVND (reference sequence). V was pared by 4 bases and J by 5 bases, with 17 bases of the junction left unmatched. CDR3 sequence reads: CASSNRDRVVHAVNEKLFF. CDR3 nucleotides: TGTGCCAGTAGTAACCGGGACAGGGTCGTTCACGCGGTCAATGAAAAACTGTTTTTT.

This clone was detected once. Other DNA variants within this sample encode the same CDR3. The chain employs TRBV27 and TRBJ1-5; D is possibly TRBD1 (5 bases). This CDR3 spans 13 amino acids. The V end lost 5 bases, the J end lost 4 bases, and 9 bases lay between the germline ends. Germline V CDR1 and CDR2: MNHEY, SMNVEV (reference sequence). CDR3 protein: CASSLGVNQPQHF. The CDR3 DNA sequence: TGTGCCAGCAGTCTAGGGGTAAATCAGCCCCAGCATTTT.

CDR3 coding DNA: TGCGCCAGCAGCCCGGGAGGAGATACAGATACGCAGTATTTT. Its translation: CASSPGGDTDTQYF. This chain connects TRBV4-1 to TRBJ2-3, with TRBD2 identical over 7 bases. The CDR3 runs to 14 residues. With V trimmed by 4 bases and J by 3 bases, 4 bases remained unmatched. The V gene's germline CDR1 is MGHRA and CDR2 YSYEKL.

As concerns this clone: A junction boundary mismatches the germline segment, possibly from a read error. The V call is TRBV7-7, the J call TRBJ2-5; 7 positions match TRBD1. Germline CDR1 and CDR2: SSHAT and FNYEAQ (reference sequence). The CDR3 is 16 residues long. In nucleotides, the CDR3 is TGTGCTAGCAGCTTAAGGTGGACAGGCGAACAAGAGACCCAGTACTTC. This codes for CASSLRWTGEQETQYF.

V is TRBV9 and J is TRBJ2-1; TRBD2 is a possible D gene (6 bases). Germline CDR1 reads SGDLS; CDR2 reads YYNGEE. V was shortened by 3 bases and J by 2 bases, with 12 bases between the two germline ends. The CDR3 sequence is 15 residues long. CDR3 DNA sequence: TGTGCCAGCAGCGCGGGGGAGGTTCCCTACAATGAGCAGTTCTTC. Amino acids: CASSAGEVPYNEQFF.

The chain employs TRBV5-4 and TRBJ2-3; TRBD2 agrees at 11 bases. The CDR3 runs to 16 residues. The V gene end was trimmed by 4 bases and the J gene end by 4 bases; junction bases not matched to a gene: 8. Germline loops: CDR1 SGHNT, CDR2 YYREEE (reference sequence). CDR3 nucleotides: TGTGCCAGCAGCCCCAGGACTAGCGGGTTAGCAGATACGCAGTATTTT. Residues: CASSPRTSGLADTQYF.

The chain is built from TRBV19 and TRBJ2-3, with TRBD2 identical over 8 bases. This CDR3 region has 16 residues. The trim removed 3 bases at V and 2 bases at J, leaving 7 bases unmatched. Germline assignment: CDR1 LNHDA and CDR2 SQIVND (reference sequence). CDR3 bases: TGTGCCAGTAGTATGGGTCGGGGGGGACTCACAGATACGCAGTATTTT. Its translation: CASSMGRGGLTDTQYF.

This sequence joins TRBV7-3 and TRBJ2-1; D is unresolved. Trimming left V 5 bases short and J 9 bases short, with 20 bases between. Per the germline V gene, CDR1 is SGHTA and CDR2 is FQGTGA. This CDR3 region has 15 residues. CDR3 sequence reads: CASSNPAGKPSEQFF. The DNA for the CDR3 is TGTGCCAGCAGCAATCCCGCAGGCAAGCCCAGTGAGCAGTTCTTC.

The chain uses TRBV9 and TRBJ2-3; the match to TRBD2 covers 7 bases. Germline CDR1 is SGDLS and CDR2 is YYNGEE. V shed 3 bases, J shed 2 bases, and the junction held 6 bases outside the gene matches. The CDR3 is made up of 15 amino acids. DNA of the CDR3: TGTGCCAGCAGCGGAGACGGGGGGACCACAGATACGCAGTATTTT. Its translation is CASSGDGGTTDTQYF.